This T cell receptor beta chain derives from a study of T cells after yellow fever vaccination. Study-level points and caveats: Weaker, the secondary response peaked sooner, at day 5 versus 15. Reappearance after the booster was observed for most primary-vaccination clones (roughly 96% CD4, almost 90% CD8). Only a minor proportion of clonotypes was detected across both CD4 and CD8 compartments.

MiXCR, applied by TCRdb to the 5' RACE reads, yields one record per CDR3 protein. The sample consists of around 320,000 distinct CDR3 sequences, around 4.3% of them appearing once. Details on this clonotype: Its antigen is unidentified.

The junction had 6 bases not matched to a gene; V was cut back by 4 bases and J by 4 bases. This CDR3 is 16 amino acids long. Germline V gives CDR1 SGDLS, CDR2 YYNGEE. The sequence derives from a man aged 18 to 30 who received the YFV17D yellow fever vaccine. Sequenced here: PBMCs, sampled 15 days after the yellow fever booster vaccination. The chain is built from TRBV9 and TRBJ2-2; 11 bases are a match to TRBD1. CDR3 sequence reads: CASSPGQGGSTGELFF. The CDR3 bases are TGTGCCAGCAGCCCGGGACAGGGGGGAAGCACCGGGGAGCTGTTTTTT.